This T cell receptor (beta chain) derives from a study of cytomegalovirus exposure and HLA in healthy donors. Whole-study findings and limits: Cytomegalovirus-associated status was assigned to some 180 TCR beta chains. The finding came from a later analysis; first-cohort TCR clusters tended to co-occur in the roughly 120 validation repertoires.

In the case of this clone: The antigen remains undetermined.

While the first cohort had 700 or so subjects, the donors belonged to the separate validation cohort of 100 to 150 subjects. Data came from immunoSEQ multiplex PCR; TCRdb stores just in-frame clones and leaves some out. The sample has some 100,000 clones; 88% are singletons. J lost 4 bases, V lost 3 bases, and 11 bases had no gene match. The CDR3 length is 16 residues. Germline V lookup: CDR1 SQVTM, CDR2 ANQGSEA. V gene TRBV29-1 combines with J gene TRBJ2-1; 8 bases are a match to TRBD1. Sequenced sample: PBMCs. This TCR was sampled from a woman between 18 and 29 years old in good health and CMV-seronegative. CDR3 in amino acids: CSVDCIGQGSYNEQFF. The DNA of the CDR3 is TGCAGCGTTGACTGTATCGGACAGGGAAGTTACAATGAGCAGTTCTTC.